This TCR beta chain comes out of a study of cytomegalovirus exposure and HLA in healthy donors. At the level of the study: Around 180 million T cells yielded more than 90 million unique TCR beta sequences in earlier analysis. Overall study results and limits: The authors later linked a missense DCLRE1C variant to TCR beta V- and J-gene trimming. Most subjects had HLA-A and HLA-B alleles reportedly predicted accurately by TCR beta sequences.

In the PCR, 60 Vbeta and 13 Jbeta primers were used. The method was immunoSEQ multiplex PCR; TCRdb's version includes in-frame clones alone and lacks a portion of them. The sample records under 200,000 clones, 80% to 85% being singletons. V lost 5 bases, J lost 2 bases, and 3 bases stayed unmatched. The CDR3 length is 16 residues. Germline lookup yields CDR1 MGHDK and CDR2 SYGVNS. At the time of sampling, donors were nominally healthy, though unrecorded immune exposures were likely. Remarks on this clone: Its antigen is still unknown.

The chain links TRBV25-1 to TRBJ2-3, with TRBD2 identical over 14 bases. The sequenced sample consisted of PBMCs. The clonotype was recovered from a human donor in good health. The CDR3 coding sequence is TGTGCCAGCAGTCAGGGACTAGCGGGGGCCACAGATACGCAGTATTTT. Its translation is CASSQGLAGATDTQYF.